The 16 T cell receptor beta chains below come from one sample, sequenced in a study of T cell repertoires in cytomegalovirus infection. No antigen has been assigned to these receptors. In TCRdb, the reads were re-called with MiXCR into one record per CDR3 protein. The sample has around 900,000 distinct CDR3 sequences; roughly 30% are singletons. The source was cultured CD8+ T cells from PBMCs, collected from culture after CMV antigen stimulation. These receptors came from a human donor in good health (CMV status not recorded). Some clones in this sample may be carry-over from other donors' samples.

This clonotype was seen a handful of times. The rearrangement links TRBV12-3 or TRBV12-4 to TRBJ1-5; TRBD1 matches at 8 bases. Trimming at V came to 5 bases and at J to 3 bases, leaving 3 bases not matched to a gene. The CDR3 is 14 amino acids. In DNA, the CDR3 is TGTGCCAGCAGTACGGACAGGGACAATCAGCCCCAGCATTTT. It translates to CASSTDRDNQPQHF.

This chain joins TRBV6-1 and TRBJ1-2; D gene unclear. The V gene's germline CDR1 is MNHNS and CDR2 SASEGT. The CDR3 runs 14 residues. Trimming left V 8 bases short and J 5 bases short, with 18 bases between. The CDR3 spells CASSSGPHLYGYTF. CDR3 in DNA: TGTGCCAGCTCCAGCGGTCCCCACTTGTATGGCTACACCTTC.

In its sample, this clonotype was seen a few times. This chain uses TRBV20-1 with TRBJ1-2; 8 bases fit TRBD1. Trimming at V came to 3 bases and at J to 4 bases, leaving 7 bases not matched to a gene. From germline, CDR1 is DFQATT and CDR2 SNEGSKA (reference sequence). CDR3 size: 14 residues. The CDR3 region is CSASSGQGFYGYTF. For the CDR3, the DNA is TGCAGTGCTAGCAGTGGACAGGGATTCTATGGCTACACCTTC.

On this clonotype: At one boundary the junction diverges from the germline segment, which might be a read error. The V and J genes are TRBV6-2 or TRBV6-3 and TRBJ2-5; TRBD2 matches at 11 bases. Germline V gene lookup returns CDR1 MNHEY and CDR2 SVGEGT. CDR3 length: 16 residues. The CDR3 protein is CASSSPGLADQETLYF. Here the CDR3 DNA reads TGTGCCAGCAGTTCCCCGGGACTAGCGGATCAAGAGACCCTGTACTTC.

This clonotype was recorded a few times. The gene calls are TRBV15 and TRBJ2-7, with D tentatively TRBD1 (6 bases). This CDR3 is built from 14 residues. Germline V gene lookup returns CDR1 LNHNV and CDR2 YYDKDF (reference sequence). With 2 bases removed from V and 6 bases from J, the gap between germline ends came to 14 bases. DNA of the CDR3: TGTGCCACCAGCAGACCACAGGGCAACGGCGAGCAGTACGTC. This translates into CATSRPQGNGEQYV.

The genes are TRBV19 and TRBJ2-1; maybe TRBD1 (6 bases). V lost 5 bases and J lost 8, with 22 bases in between. CDR3 length: 16 residues. Germline V gene data show CDR1 as LNHDA and CDR2 as SQIVND (reference sequence). CDR3: CASSSQGNRWHDEQFF. For the CDR3, the DNA is TGTGCCAGTAGTTCCCAGGGGAATCGATGGCATGATGAGCAGTTCTTC.

This clonotype was found many times. The V gene is TRBV11-3, the J gene TRBJ2-2, with 7 bases matching TRBD1. V dropped 5 bases and J dropped 0; count of bases not matched to a gene: 6. Germline V gene data show CDR1 as SGHNT and CDR2 as YENEEA. This CDR3 comprises 16 residues. This CDR3 reads CASSTRTGPNTGELFF. The CDR3 DNA sequence: TGTGCCAGCAGCACCCGGACAGGACCGAACACCGGGGAGCTGTTTTTT.

Details on this clonotype: One junction end disagrees with the germline gene, perhaps due to a read error. The V and J genes are TRBV6-2 or TRBV6-3 and TRBJ2-7; 10 positions agree with TRBD1. CDR1 is MNHEY and CDR2 is SVGEGT in the germline V gene. The CDR3 runs to 15 residues. The CDR3 nucleotides are TGTGCCGGCAGCTGGGGACAGGGGAGCTCCTACGAGCAGTACTTC. Translated: CAGSWGQGSSYEQYF.

This sequence joins TRBV2 and TRBJ2-7; a weak D match, TRBD1 (5 bases). Trimming shortened V by 3 bases and J by 3 bases, and 6 bases separated the two germline ends. Germline V CDR1 and CDR2: SNHLY, FYNNEI. The CDR3 consists of 12 residues. CDR3 in DNA: TGTGCCAGCAGTGAGACAGACTACGAGCAGTACGTC. It specifies CASSETDYEQYV.

This rearrangement joins TRBV18 to TRBJ1-1, with D possibly TRBD1 on 5 matching bases. This CDR3 is built from 13 residues. Trimming pared 4 bases from V and 11 bases from J, leaving 17 bases between. Per the germline V gene, CDR1 is KGHSH and CDR2 is LQKENI. The CDR3 nucleotides are TGTGCCAGCTCACGAAGGGACTATGAAGGGGCTTTCTTT. Translation gives CASSRRDYEGAFF.

This clonotype has a single count. The gene calls are TRBV2 and TRBJ2-3; D is perhaps TRBD2 (5 bases). The CDR3 is 15 amino acids. Germline loops: CDR1 SNHLY, CDR2 FYNNEI. V gave up 5 bases and J gave up 0 bases, with 12 bases separating them. The CDR3 sequence: CASSLKLASTDTQYF. The CDR3 DNA sequence: TGTGCCAGCAGTCTCAAGCTAGCTAGCACAGATACGCAGTATTTT.

This clonotype was counted between two and nine times. This chain links TRBV6-6 with TRBJ1-4, with unresolved D. There are 16 residues in the CDR3. V dropped 0 bases and J dropped 0 bases, with 8 bases sitting between them. In germline, CDR1 is MNHNY, CDR2 SVGAGI (reference sequence). CDR3 residues: CASSYSPAATNEKLFF. CDR3 bases: TGTGCCAGCAGTTACTCTCCTGCCGCAACTAATGAAAAACTGTTTTTT.

This clonotype was seen repeatedly, ten times or more. The V call is TRBV7-2, the J call TRBJ2-7; 8 bases fit TRBD1. The CDR3 covers 15 residues. Germline V gene data show CDR1 as SGHTA and CDR2 as FQGNSA. The junction had 9 bases not matched to a gene; V was cut back by 5 bases and J by 3 bases. CDR3 sequence (DNA): TGTGCCAGCAGCCATGGGGGACAGGTCCTCTACGAGCAGTACGTC. Amino acids: CASSHGGQVLYEQYV.

V is TRBV12-3 or TRBV12-4 and J is TRBJ2-1; 7 bases map to TRBD1. The CDR3 contains 13 residues. V lost 6 bases, J lost 9 bases, and 8 bases stayed unmatched. The CDR3 region has the DNA TGTGCCAGCAGCCCCACAGGGGCCAGTGAGCAGTTCTTC. This sequence encodes CASSPTGASEQFF.

CDR3 region: CAISESLVAQETQYF. The CDR3 DNA follows: TGTGCCATCAGTGAGTCGCTGGTAGCCCAAGAGACCCAGTACTTC. The chain is built from TRBV10-3 and TRBJ2-5; D gene uncertain. CDR1 and CDR2 from the germline V gene are ENHRY and SYGVKD. The V gene lost 0 bases and the J gene lost 1 base, with 9 bases spanning the gap. The CDR3 contains 15 residues.

This clonotype was observed at least ten times. The rearrangement links TRBV19 to TRBJ1-5; D not certain. The V and J ends lost 3 bases and 1 base respectively, with 10 bases between them. The CDR3 consists of 15 residues. Germline assignment: CDR1 LNHDA and CDR2 SQIVND (reference sequence). This CDR3 is CASSIAGASNQPQHF. The CDR3 region has the DNA TGTGCCAGTAGTATCGCCGGAGCCAGCAATCAGCCCCAGCATTTT.